Listed below are T cell receptor beta chains from one sample, sequenced in a study of T cells after yellow fever vaccination. MiXCR, run by TCRdb on the 5' RACE reads, gives a single entry per CDR3 protein. This sample carries tens of thousands of distinct CDR3 sequences, 3.4% of them seen once, and the ten largest clones take approximately 0.96%. The starting material was PBMCs, either bulk or a sorted T-cell subset (CD4+, CD8+, memory, or dextramer-sorted; not recorded which), obtained approximately 47 days after the first yellow fever vaccination. The receptors shown here come from a man aged 18 to 30 who received the YFV17D yellow fever vaccine. CDR3s include the opening cysteine and the closing phenylalanine or tryptophan. D genes are given only for firm matches. Some rows mark clone size as missing; the rest say once, few, many or name a class of expanded clone.

size: many
V: TRBV4-1
D: -
J: TRBJ2-6
DNA: TGCGCCAGCAGCGAACGGAGGTCAGGGGCCAACGTCCTGACTTTC
CDR3: CASSERRSGANVLTF

size: many
V: TRBV20-1
D: TRBD1
J: TRBJ1-5
DNA: TGCAGTGCTAGGGGGACAGTTAGCAATCAGCCCCAGCATTTT
CDR3: CSARGTVSNQPQHF

size: many
V: TRBV5-1
D: -
J: TRBJ1-3
DNA: TGCGCCAGCAGCTCCAATGGCGGTCGTGGAAACACCATATATTTT
CDR3: CASSSNGGRGNTIYF

size: medium-sized
V: TRBV7-9
D: -
J: TRBJ2-2
DNA: TGTGCCAGCAGCTCCCAGGGCGGACCCGGGGAGCTGTTTTTT
CDR3: CASSSQGGPGELFF

size: many
V: TRBV12-3/TRBV12-4
D: -
J: TRBJ2-2
DNA: TGTGCCAGCAGATCCACGTGGAACACCGGGGAGCTGTTTTTT
CDR3: CASRSTWNTGELFF

size: many
V: TRBV20-1
D: -
J: TRBJ1-5
DNA: TGCAGTGCTAGAGATACAGGGTACCGCAATCAGCCCCAGCATTTT
CDR3: CSARDTGYRNQPQHF

size: many
V: TRBV28
D: -
J: TRBJ1-1
DNA: TGTGCCAGCAGTATCCCCACTCCCGCTGAAGCTTTCTTT
CDR3: CASSIPTPAEAFF

size: many
V: TRBV5-1
D: TRBD1
J: TRBJ1-6
DNA: TGCGCCAGCAGCTTGCAAGGCCCAGGGGGCAATTCACCCCTCCACTTT
CDR3: CASSLQGPGGNSPLHF

size: many
V: TRBV11-2
D: -
J: TRBJ2-1
DNA: TGTGCCAGCAGCCGCCCGGGGGTCGGTGAGCAGTTCTTC
CDR3: CASSRPGVGEQFF

size: many
V: TRBV5-4
D: TRBD1
J: TRBJ2-2
DNA: TGTGCCAGCAGCTTGGAGGGGGCTCGCACCGGGGAGCTGTTTTTT
CDR3: CASSLEGARTGELFF

size: many
V: TRBV7-9
D: -
J: TRBJ1-2
DNA: TGTGCCAGCAGCTTAACAACAGGGTTGGGCTACACCTTC
CDR3: CASSLTTGLGYTF

size: many
V: TRBV7-2
D: TRBD2
J: TRBJ2-3
DNA: TGTGCCAGCAACAATAGAGCGGGGGGCACAGATACGCAGTATTTT
CDR3: CASNNRAGGTDTQYF

size: many
V: TRBV19
D: -
J: TRBJ2-3
DNA: TGTGCCAGTAGTATGGGCGGGGCTAGCACAGATACGCAGTATTTT
CDR3: CASSMGGASTDTQYF

size: many
V: TRBV5-5
D: -
J: TRBJ2-5
DNA: TGTGCCAGCAGCTTATCTCCCAGCGGGGAGACCCAGTACTTC
CDR3: CASSLSPSGETQYF

size: many
V: TRBV7-2
D: -
J: TRBJ1-5
DNA: TGTGCCAGCAGCGTCAGGGGAGTCGAGCAGCCCCAGCATTTT
CDR3: CASSVRGVEQPQHF

size: many
V: TRBV20-1
D: -
J: TRBJ1-1
DNA: TGCAGTGCTAGTTCGGAGGAATGGGCTTTCTTT
CDR3: CSASSEEWAFF

size: many
V: TRBV10-3
D: TRBD1
J: TRBJ2-3
DNA: TGTGCCATCAGCCGGACAGGGGACACAGATACGCAGTATTTT
CDR3: CAISRTGDTDTQYF

size: many
V: TRBV5-1
D: TRBD2
J: TRBJ2-3
DNA: TGCGCCAGCAGCTTGGAGGCTAGCGGGATTAGCACAGATACGCAGTATTTT
CDR3: CASSLEASGISTDTQYF

size: many
V: TRBV28
D: TRBD1
J: TRBJ1-4
DNA: TGTGCCAGCAGTTCTTACAGGGGCCAAACTAATGAAAAACTGTTTTTT
CDR3: CASSSYRGQTNEKLFF

size: many
V: TRBV2
D: -
J: TRBJ1-1
DNA: TGTGCCAGCAGTGTACAAGGGAACACTGAAGCTTTCTTT
CDR3: CASSVQGNTEAFF

size: many
V: TRBV27
D: TRBD2
J: TRBJ2-7
DNA: TGTGCCAGCAGTACCGAGACTAGCGGAAAGCAGTACTTC
CDR3: CASSTETSGKQYF

size: many
V: TRBV5-6
D: TRBD1
J: TRBJ2-1
DNA: TGTGCCAGCAGCTTCGATGGGGACAGGATAAATGAGCAGTTCTTC
CDR3: CASSFDGDRINEQFF

size: many
V: TRBV4-3
D: TRBD1
J: TRBJ1-4
DNA: TGCGCCAGCAGCCAAGTGGCGACAGGGGGGAGTGAAAAACTGTTTTTT
CDR3: CASSQVATGGSEKLFF

size: many
V: TRBV23-1
D: TRBD1
J: TRBJ2-7
DNA: TGCGCCAGCAGTAACAGGGGCTCCTACGAGCAGTACTTC
CDR3: CASSNRGSYEQYF

size: many
V: TRBV5-6
D: -
J: TRBJ1-2
DNA: TGTGCCAGCAGCCACAAATGGGGGGCCGGTGGCTACACCTTC
CDR3: CASSHKWGAGGYTF

size: many
V: TRBV6-2/TRBV6-3
D: -
J: TRBJ2-6
DNA: TGTGCCAGCAGTAGAGACTCGAGCGGGGCCAACGTCCTGACTTTC
CDR3: CASSRDSSGANVLTF

size: many
V: TRBV7-2
D: TRBD1
J: TRBJ2-5
DNA: TGTGCCAGCAGCAAGTTGACAGGGGCCCCGGCAGAGACCCAGTACTTC
CDR3: CASSKLTGAPAETQYF

size: many
V: TRBV3-1
D: -
J: TRBJ1-1
DNA: TGTGCCAGCAGCCATGGGTACACTGAAGCTTTCTTT
CDR3: CASSHGYTEAFF

size: many
V: TRBV29-1
D: TRBD2
J: TRBJ2-1
DNA: TGCAGCGTTACCCTAGCGGGGGGGCCCAATGAGCAGTTCTTC
CDR3: CSVTLAGGPNEQFF

size: many
V: TRBV5-1
D: -
J: TRBJ2-7
DNA: TGCGCCAGCAGCTTGGGGTCAGAGGGCCGCTACGAGCAGTACTTC
CDR3: CASSLGSEGRYEQYF

size: many
V: TRBV7-9
D: TRBD1
J: TRBJ2-1
DNA: TGTGCCAGCAGCTCCGGGACAGACAAAAATGAGCAGTTCTTC
CDR3: CASSSGTDKNEQFF

size: few
V: TRBV11-2
D: -
J: TRBJ2-5
DNA: TGTGCCAGCCGGGGCCCACAAGAGACCCAGTACTTC
CDR3: CASRGPQETQYF

size: -
V: TRBV20-1
D: -
J: TRBJ2-7
DNA: TGCAGTGCCAGGGGAGGACAGAGCTACGAGCAGTACTTC
CDR3: CSARGGQSYEQYF

size: many
V: TRBV7-8
D: -
J: TRBJ1-2
DNA: TGTGCCAGCAGCCCCTCTGAGTCGAAGGGTGGCTACACCTTC
CDR3: CASSPSESKGGYTF

size: many
V: TRBV2
D: TRBD2
J: TRBJ2-7
DNA: TGTGCCAGCAGCGATAGCGGGGGGGCTTTGGAGCAGTACTTC
CDR3: CASSDSGGALEQYF